This T cell receptor beta chain was recovered during a study of blood T cell repertoires in COVID-19 (dated by TCRdb to the early 2020s). About the study as a whole: Collaborator samples came from the United States, Italy and Spain and covered acute and convalescent phases of COVID-19. The prospective study material was composed of cDNA or gDNA derived from T cells, B-cell-depleted T cells, or PBMCs. Subjects who had been exposed to COVID-19, were actively infected with it, or had recovered from it provided the deeply sampled blood TCRbeta repertoires that made up the dataset. The repertoires were released in a freely available public database meant as a resource for research on the immune response to SARS-CoV-2. Samples came from the ongoing ImmuneRACE study (first 160 participants) plus 1,254 subjects from 6 global collaborators. A de-identified subject ID, COVID-19 status, age in years and sex were almost always included in the sample metadata. HLA class I and class II types, where available, came from metadata supplied by the sample provider rather than from assay-based typing.

Another Seattle source contributed samples from volunteer blood donors who had recovered from COVID-19. Collaborating institutions collected whole blood in K2EDTA tubes following their own protocols. For TCRbeta analysis, collaborators shipped samples as frozen whole blood, isolated PBMCs, or DNA extracted from either of those sample types. General findings and caveats noted by the study authors: The quantity of clinical and demographic metadata differed by source and by participant and was supplied without curation.

V ends up 1 base short and J 3 bases short, with an unmatched junction base count of 3. From the germline V gene, CDR1 is SGHDN and CDR2 is FVKESK. The CDR3 has 14 amino acids, counting the end cysteine and phenylalanine. CDR3 DNA only is kept here, 42 bases in frame from base 1. TCRbeta CDR3 regions were amplified from genomic DNA using the immunoSEQ Assay, a bias-controlled multiplex PCR. Per the authors' processing: The number of nucleated cells in each sample was estimated from the amplification of reference gene primers within the assay. Sequence reads were collapsed and filtered to measure the absolute abundance of every unique TCRbeta CDR3 rearrangement. For each sample, productive Simpson clonality was calculated as the square root of Simpson's diversity index across productive rearrangements. This is the immuneACCESS table as TCRdb keeps it, with only in-frame sequences that have V and J called. A part of the clones is gone; compared with another copy, unresolved V genes explain less than half, and the rest is unexplained. V and J calls and clone size follow that table, whereas D and trimming were derived from the DNA. Across this sample there are hundreds of thousands of clones, with 86% seen only once. 1.6% of the sample rests with the top ten.

Of note for this clone: The antigen it binds to is not known. No much larger clonotype is one base removed from it; base qualities were not supplied.

This clonotype was sampled from a woman between 55 and 75 years old who had recovered from COVID-19. The sample taken for sequencing was peripheral blood. Rearrangement joined TRBV14 to TRBJ2-7, with 7 central nucleotides matching TRBD2. The nucleotide sequence is given as TGTGCCAGCAGCCAAGGCGGGGGAAGCTACGAGCAGTACTTC. The resulting protein is CASSQGGGSYEQYF.